Below, one T cell receptor beta chain is given with its context. This sample was taken from a study of regulatory T cells in long-lasting Graves disease. According to the study, TCR beta libraries were built with iRepertoire HTBI primers and CDR3-region Arm-PCR. TCRdb reprocessed the multiplex PCR reads via MiXCR and lists one record per CDR3 protein. The sample consists of 500,000 to 800,000 distinct CDR3 sequences, around 32% of them appearing once. As for time point: persistent/refractory GD, antithyroid drugs over 5 years with positive TRAb. From PBMCs, RNA was extracted and then used to make the TCR library. Sequencing used peripheral blood mononuclear cells (PBMCs), obtained when the disease was refractory, from a patient treated with antithyroid drugs. This TCR derives from a female donor with Graves disease.

CDR3 residues: CATKDSNYGYTF. The CDR3 DNA reads as TGTGCCACCAAGGACAGTAACTATGGCTACACCTTC. The genes are TRBV6-1 and TRBJ1-2; D possibly corresponds to TRBD1 (6 bases). CDR3 length equals 12 residues. V shed 10 bases and J shed 1 base, with 10 bases lying between them. From germline, CDR1 is MNHNS and CDR2 SASEGT.